In this sample, the clone carrying this TCR beta chain turned up many times. Its antigen is undetermined. With V trimmed by 5 bases and J by 3 bases, 7 bases remained unmatched. The CDR3 has 16 amino acids. This sample stems from a study of identical twins. Study-level points and caveats: Twins showed weaker excess sharing in their beta out-of-frame sequences. Analyses of zero insertions could, in part, be confounded by invariant MAIT and iNKT cells. Out-of-frame sharing of TCR alpha in monozygotic twins was underestimated by models.

TCRdb itself ran the 5' RACE reads through MiXCR, one entry per CDR3 protein. The sample carries just over 500,000 distinct CDR3 sequences, roughly 21% recorded once. The sample was also reused in another study, on T cells expressing NK-cell markers. As reported in that work: The eight sequenced donors comprised seven who were HCMV-seropositive and one who was seronegative.

The sequenced sample was CD4+ T cells sorted from blood. The rearrangement joins TRBV12-3 or TRBV12-4 to TRBJ2-1; TRBD2 agrees at 10 bases. The origin of this receptor is a young woman in good health. CDR3: CASSLLAGAIYNEQFF. CDR3 nucleotides: TGTGCCAGCAGTCTCCTAGCGGGAGCTATCTACAATGAGCAGTTCTTC.